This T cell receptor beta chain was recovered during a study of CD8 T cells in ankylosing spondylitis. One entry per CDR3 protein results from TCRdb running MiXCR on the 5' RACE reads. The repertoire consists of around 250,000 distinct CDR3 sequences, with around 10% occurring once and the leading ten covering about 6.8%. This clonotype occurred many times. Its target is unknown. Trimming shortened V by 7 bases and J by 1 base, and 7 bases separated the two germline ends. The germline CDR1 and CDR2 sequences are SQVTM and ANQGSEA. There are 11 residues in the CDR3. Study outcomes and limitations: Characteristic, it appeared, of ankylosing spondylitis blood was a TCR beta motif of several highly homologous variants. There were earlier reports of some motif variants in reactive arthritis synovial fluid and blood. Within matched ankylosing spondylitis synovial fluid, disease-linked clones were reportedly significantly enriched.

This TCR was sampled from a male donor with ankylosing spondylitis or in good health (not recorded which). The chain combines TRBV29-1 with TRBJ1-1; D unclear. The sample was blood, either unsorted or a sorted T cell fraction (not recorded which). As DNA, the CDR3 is TGCAGCGGTACGGCGAACACTGAAGCTTTCTTT. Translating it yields CSGTANTEAFF.